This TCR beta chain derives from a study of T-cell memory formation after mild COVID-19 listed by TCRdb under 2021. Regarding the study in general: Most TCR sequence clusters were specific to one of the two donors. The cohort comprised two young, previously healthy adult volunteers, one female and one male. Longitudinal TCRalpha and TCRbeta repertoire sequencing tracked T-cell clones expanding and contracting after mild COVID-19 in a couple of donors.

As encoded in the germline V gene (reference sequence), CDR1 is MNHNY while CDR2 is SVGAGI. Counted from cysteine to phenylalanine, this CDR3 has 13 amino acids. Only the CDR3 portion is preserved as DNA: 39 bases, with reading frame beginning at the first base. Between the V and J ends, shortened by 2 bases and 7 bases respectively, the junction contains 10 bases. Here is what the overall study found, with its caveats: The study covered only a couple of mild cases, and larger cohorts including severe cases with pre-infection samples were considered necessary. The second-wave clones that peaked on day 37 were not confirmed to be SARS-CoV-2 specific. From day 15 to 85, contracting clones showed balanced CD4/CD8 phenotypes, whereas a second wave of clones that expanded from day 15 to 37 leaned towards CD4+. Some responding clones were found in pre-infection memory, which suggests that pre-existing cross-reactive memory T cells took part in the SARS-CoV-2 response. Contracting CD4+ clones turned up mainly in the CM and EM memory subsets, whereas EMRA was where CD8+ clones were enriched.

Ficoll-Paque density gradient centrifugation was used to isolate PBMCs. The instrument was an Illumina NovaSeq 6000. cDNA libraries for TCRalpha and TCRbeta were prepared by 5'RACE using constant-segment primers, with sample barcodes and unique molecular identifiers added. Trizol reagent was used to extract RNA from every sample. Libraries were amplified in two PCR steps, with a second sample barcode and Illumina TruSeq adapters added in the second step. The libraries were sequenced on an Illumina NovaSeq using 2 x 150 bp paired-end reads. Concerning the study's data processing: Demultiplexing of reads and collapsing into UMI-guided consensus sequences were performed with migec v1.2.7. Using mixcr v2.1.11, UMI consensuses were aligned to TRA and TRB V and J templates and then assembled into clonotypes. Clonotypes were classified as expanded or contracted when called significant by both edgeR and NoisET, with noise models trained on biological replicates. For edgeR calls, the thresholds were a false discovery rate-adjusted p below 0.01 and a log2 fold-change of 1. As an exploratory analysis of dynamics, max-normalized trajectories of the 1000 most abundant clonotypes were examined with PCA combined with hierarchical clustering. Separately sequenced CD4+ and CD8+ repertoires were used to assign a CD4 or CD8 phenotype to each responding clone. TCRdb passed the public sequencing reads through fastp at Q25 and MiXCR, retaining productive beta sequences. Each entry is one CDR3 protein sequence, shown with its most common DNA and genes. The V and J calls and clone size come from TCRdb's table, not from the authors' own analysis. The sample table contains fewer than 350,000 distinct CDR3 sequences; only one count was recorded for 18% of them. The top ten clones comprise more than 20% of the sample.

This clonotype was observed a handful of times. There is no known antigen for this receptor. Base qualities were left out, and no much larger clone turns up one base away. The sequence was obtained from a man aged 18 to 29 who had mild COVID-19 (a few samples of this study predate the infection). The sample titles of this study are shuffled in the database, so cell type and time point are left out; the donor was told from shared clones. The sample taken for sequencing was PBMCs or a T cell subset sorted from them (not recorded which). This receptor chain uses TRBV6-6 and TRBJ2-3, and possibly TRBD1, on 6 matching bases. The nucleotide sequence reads TGTGCCAGCAGTTACAGGGACACGTATACGCAGTATTTT. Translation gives CASSYRDTYTQYF.